These T cell receptor beta chains were read from a single sample in a study of blood T cell repertoires in COVID-19. Produced via immunoSEQ multiplex PCR; TCRdb's table is partial and in-frame only. The data show 100,000 to 150,000 clones, roughly 80% seen once. The sequenced material came from peripheral blood. All receptors come from a human donor in a cohort sampled during active COVID-19. Each CDR3 is given with its conserved first and last residue. A D gene is named only where the DNA matches it firmly. A row's size may be missing; if present it is once, few, many or a size class.

CDR3aa: CASSPDRGREETQYF; CDR3nt: TGTGCCAGCAGCCCCGACAGGGGGCGAGAGGAGACCCAGTACTTC; d_gene: TRBD1; j_gene: TRBJ2-5; abundance: -; v_gene: TRBV11-2
CDR3aa: CASGSQGGTGYTF; CDR3nt: TGTGCCAGCGGTAGCCAGGGGGGTACCGGCTACACCTTC; d_gene: TRBD1; j_gene: TRBJ1-2; abundance: -; v_gene: TRBV2
CDR3aa: CASSYRTGDSPLHF; CDR3nt: TGTGCCAGCAGTTACCGGACAGGGGATTCACCCCTCCACTTT; d_gene: TRBD1; j_gene: TRBJ1-6; abundance: -; v_gene: TRBV6-5
CDR3aa: CASSDRANYEQYF; CDR3nt: TGTGCCAGTAGCGACAGGGCAAACTACGAGCAGTACTTC; d_gene: TRBD1; j_gene: TRBJ2-7; abundance: -; v_gene: TRBV19
CDR3aa: CASSFDRAPGEAFF; CDR3nt: TGTGCCAGCAGTTTCGACAGAGCCCCCGGCGAGGCTTTCTTT; d_gene: -; j_gene: TRBJ1-1; abundance: -; v_gene: TRBV6-5
CDR3aa: CASSFPPEKTQYF; CDR3nt: TGTGCCAGCAGCTTCCCGCCGGAGAAGACCCAGTACTTC; d_gene: -; j_gene: TRBJ2-5; abundance: few; v_gene: TRBV7-9
CDR3aa: CASRLGETYNEQFF; CDR3nt: TGCGCCAGCAGATTGGGGGAGACCTACAATGAGCAGTTCTTC; d_gene: -; j_gene: TRBJ2-1; abundance: -; v_gene: TRBV5-1
CDR3aa: CASREDSEPQHF; CDR3nt: TGTGCCAGCAGAGAGGACAGTGAGCCCCAGCATTTT; d_gene: -; j_gene: TRBJ1-5; abundance: -; v_gene: TRBV2
CDR3aa: CASSSTGWGNSPLHF; CDR3nt: TGTGCCAGCAGTTCGACAGGGTGGGGGAATTCACCCCTCCACTTT; d_gene: TRBD1; j_gene: TRBJ1-6; abundance: -; v_gene: TRBV27
CDR3aa: CSVENENGRDTQYF; CDR3nt: TGCAGCGTTGAGAATGAAAATGGGAGAGATACGCAGTATTTT; d_gene: -; j_gene: TRBJ2-3; abundance: -; v_gene: TRBV29-1
CDR3aa: CASSVGTVNYGYTF; CDR3nt: TGTGCCAGCAGCGTGGGGACAGTCAACTATGGCTACACCTTC; d_gene: TRBD1; j_gene: TRBJ1-2; abundance: -; v_gene: TRBV9
CDR3aa: CASSHGDRGNSPLHF; CDR3nt: TGCGCCAGCAGCCATGGGGACAGGGGGAACTCACCCCTCCACTTT; d_gene: TRBD1; j_gene: TRBJ1-6; abundance: -; v_gene: TRBV4-1
CDR3aa: CAIRASPEGTDTQYF; CDR3nt: TGTGCCATCAGGGCCTCCCCCGAGGGCACAGATACGCAGTATTTT; d_gene: -; j_gene: TRBJ2-3; abundance: -; v_gene: TRBV10-3
CDR3aa: CASSLRGGNTGELFF; CDR3nt: TGTGCCAGCAGCTTGCGGGGGGGGAACACCGGGGAGCTGTTTTTT; d_gene: TRBD2; j_gene: TRBJ2-2; abundance: -; v_gene: TRBV7-8
CDR3aa: CASSLSWTSGTDTQYF; CDR3nt: TGCGCCAGCAGTCTAAGCTGGACTAGCGGTACAGATACGCAGTATTTT; d_gene: TRBD2; j_gene: TRBJ2-3; abundance: -; v_gene: TRBV4-1
CDR3aa: CASSLSSGNTGELFF; CDR3nt: TGTGCCAGCAGCTTATCTAGCGGTAACACCGGGGAGCTGTTTTTT; d_gene: TRBD2; j_gene: TRBJ2-2; abundance: -; v_gene: TRBV7-2
CDR3aa: CASSDLGQSSYNEQFF; CDR3nt: TGCGCCAGCAGTGACCTTGGACAGAGCTCCTACAATGAGCAGTTCTTC; d_gene: -; j_gene: TRBJ2-1; abundance: -; v_gene: TRBV10-1
CDR3aa: CASSLGPAWGGEAFF; CDR3nt: TGTGCCAGCAGCTTAGGCCCGGCATGGGGCGGCGAGGCTTTCTTT; d_gene: -; j_gene: TRBJ1-1; abundance: few; v_gene: TRBV7-8
CDR3aa: CASSNQGRDTQYF; CDR3nt: TGTGCCAGTAGTAACCAGGGCCGGGATACGCAGTATTTT; d_gene: -; j_gene: TRBJ2-3; abundance: -; v_gene: TRBV19
CDR3aa: CASSLGALSNQPQHF; CDR3nt: TGTGCCAGCAGCTTGGGCGCCTTGAGCAATCAGCCCCAGCATTTT; d_gene: -; j_gene: TRBJ1-5; abundance: -; v_gene: TRBV7-8
CDR3aa: CASSEGTGIGNQPQHF; CDR3nt: TGTGCCAGCAGTGAAGGTACAGGGATCGGCAATCAGCCCCAGCATTTT; d_gene: -; j_gene: TRBJ1-5; abundance: -; v_gene: TRBV2
CDR3aa: CASSPDRKSYTF; CDR3nt: TGTGCCAGTAGTCCCGACAGGAAATCCTACACCTTC; d_gene: -; j_gene: TRBJ1-2; abundance: -; v_gene: TRBV19
CDR3aa: CASSPGTGNTGELFF; CDR3nt: TGTGCCAGCAGCCCAGGGACTGGGAACACCGGGGAGCTGTTTTTT; d_gene: -; j_gene: TRBJ2-2; abundance: once; v_gene: TRBV7-9
CDR3aa: CASSFHGQETQYF; CDR3nt: TGTGCCAGCAGTTTTCACGGGCAAGAGACCCAGTACTTC; d_gene: -; j_gene: TRBJ2-5; abundance: -; v_gene: TRBV12-3/TRBV12-4
CDR3aa: CASSPGFDEQYF; CDR3nt: TGTGCCAGCAGTCCAGGGTTCGACGAGCAGTACTTC; d_gene: -; j_gene: TRBJ2-7; abundance: -; v_gene: TRBV12-3/TRBV12-4
CDR3aa: CASSPPRIGGEETQYF; CDR3nt: TGTGCCAGCTCACCACCGAGGATTGGGGGGGAAGAGACCCAGTACTTC; d_gene: TRBD2; j_gene: TRBJ2-5; abundance: -; v_gene: TRBV18
CDR3aa: CASRGHISGNEKLFF; CDR3nt: TGCGCCAGCAGAGGTCACATTAGCGGTAATGAAAAACTGTTTTTT; d_gene: -; j_gene: TRBJ1-4; abundance: once; v_gene: TRBV5-1
CDR3aa: CASSSFRRTYEQYF; CDR3nt: TGTGCCAGCAGTTCTTTCCGGCGGACCTACGAGCAGTACTTC; d_gene: -; j_gene: TRBJ2-7; abundance: -; v_gene: TRBV27
CDR3aa: CASSLGQGAGQPQHF; CDR3nt: TGTGCCAGCAGCTTAGGACAGGGCGCGGGACAGCCCCAGCATTTT; d_gene: TRBD1; j_gene: TRBJ1-5; abundance: once; v_gene: TRBV7-8
CDR3aa: CASSLVTGGEKLFF; CDR3nt: TGTGCCAGCAGCTTGGTGACAGGTGGTGAAAAACTGTTTTTT; d_gene: -; j_gene: TRBJ1-4; abundance: -; v_gene: TRBV5-5
CDR3aa: CASSLGQAWVQETQYF; CDR3nt: TGTGCCAGCAGCTTGGGACAGGCTTGGGTCCAAGAGACCCAGTACTTC; d_gene: TRBD1; j_gene: TRBJ2-5; abundance: -; v_gene: TRBV11-3
CDR3aa: CASSAGGGRYYEQYF; CDR3nt: TGTGCCAGCAGCGCCGGGGGGGGGCGTTACTACGAGCAGTACTTC; d_gene: TRBD2; j_gene: TRBJ2-7; abundance: few; v_gene: TRBV6-5
CDR3aa: CASSFPGKTGVYEQYF; CDR3nt: TGTGCCAGCAGTTTCCCTGGTAAGACAGGGGTCTACGAGCAGTACTTC; d_gene: TRBD1; j_gene: TRBJ2-7; abundance: -; v_gene: TRBV6-2/TRBV6-3
CDR3aa: CASSLAGVNTQYF; CDR3nt: TGTGCCAGTAGTCTGGCAGGGGTAAATACGCAGTATTTT; d_gene: -; j_gene: TRBJ2-3; abundance: -; v_gene: TRBV19
CDR3aa: CASSSLLYGYTF; CDR3nt: TGTGCCAGCAGCTCCCTTCTCTATGGCTACACCTTC; d_gene: -; j_gene: TRBJ1-2; abundance: -; v_gene: TRBV11-2
CDR3aa: CASTGQGGYNEPQHF; CDR3nt: TGTGCCAGTACCGGACAGGGGGGTTACAACGAGCCCCAGCATTTT; d_gene: TRBD1; j_gene: TRBJ1-5; abundance: -; v_gene: TRBV7-8
CDR3aa: CASSYSRDYEQYF; CDR3nt: TGTGCCAGCAGTTACTCTAGAGACTACGAGCAGTACTTC; d_gene: -; j_gene: TRBJ2-7; abundance: -; v_gene: TRBV6-6
CDR3aa: CASSVAGGSEKLFF; CDR3nt: TGTGCCAGCAGTGTGGCAGGGGGCTCAGAAAAACTGTTTTTT; d_gene: TRBD1; j_gene: TRBJ1-4; abundance: -; v_gene: TRBV7-9
CDR3aa: CASTQRTGDNEQFF; CDR3nt: TGTGCCAGCACCCAAAGGACAGGGGACAATGAGCAGTTCTTC; d_gene: TRBD1; j_gene: TRBJ2-1; abundance: -; v_gene: TRBV2
CDR3aa: CASSQGSGNTIYF; CDR3nt: TGTGCCAGCAGCCAGGGCTCTGGAAACACCATATATTTT; d_gene: -; j_gene: TRBJ1-3; abundance: -; v_gene: TRBV11-2
CDR3aa: CASSLFESGNTEAFF; CDR3nt: TGCGCCAGCAGCTTGTTCGAGTCGGGGAACACTGAAGCTTTCTTT; d_gene: -; j_gene: TRBJ1-1; abundance: -; v_gene: TRBV5-1
CDR3aa: CASSTAGPEAFF; CDR3nt: TGTGCCAGCTCTACAGCGGGCCCTGAAGCTTTCTTT; d_gene: -; j_gene: TRBJ1-1; abundance: few; v_gene: TRBV7-8
CDR3aa: CASSIGRASTNEKLFF; CDR3nt: TGTGCCAGTAGTATCGGCAGGGCCTCAACTAATGAAAAACTGTTTTTT; d_gene: -; j_gene: TRBJ1-4; abundance: -; v_gene: TRBV19
CDR3aa: CASSSNAGGGLFF; CDR3nt: TGTGCCAGCAGCTCGAACGCAGGGGGCGGGCTGTTTTTT; d_gene: TRBD1; j_gene: TRBJ2-2; abundance: -; v_gene: TRBV7-2
CDR3aa: CASSSQRGANEQFF; CDR3nt: TGTGCCAGCAGCTCACAGCGGGGGGCCAATGAGCAGTTCTTC; d_gene: TRBD2; j_gene: TRBJ2-1; abundance: -; v_gene: TRBV7-2
CDR3aa: CASSRRDYEQYF; CDR3nt: TGTGCCAGCTCCCGGAGGGACTACGAGCAGTACTTC; d_gene: -; j_gene: TRBJ2-7; abundance: -; v_gene: TRBV18
CDR3aa: CASSWGTGAATGELFF; CDR3nt: TGCGCCAGCAGCTGGGGGACAGGGGCGGCTACCGGGGAGCTGTTTTTT; d_gene: TRBD1; j_gene: TRBJ2-2; abundance: -; v_gene: TRBV5-1
CDR3aa: CASSLGGVQETQYF; CDR3nt: TGCGCCAGCAGCCTCGGGGGAGTCCAAGAGACCCAGTACTTC; d_gene: -; j_gene: TRBJ2-5; abundance: once; v_gene: TRBV5-1
CDR3aa: CASSRGNTEAFF; CDR3nt: TGTGCCAGCAGCCGAGGGAACACTGAAGCTTTCTTT; d_gene: -; j_gene: TRBJ1-1; abundance: -; v_gene: TRBV3-1/TRBV3-2
CDR3aa: CASSPPTSGANTGELFF; CDR3nt: TGTGCCAGCTCACCACCGACTTCGGGTGCGAACACCGGGGAGCTGTTTTTT; d_gene: -; j_gene: TRBJ2-2; abundance: -; v_gene: TRBV18
CDR3aa: CASSPFGAGGADTQYF; CDR3nt: TGTGCCAGCTCACCCTTCGGGGCGGGGGGTGCAGATACGCAGTATTTT; d_gene: TRBD2; j_gene: TRBJ2-3; abundance: -; v_gene: TRBV18
CDR3aa: CASSEPARVQETQYF; CDR3nt: TGTGCCAGCAGTGAACCCGCGAGGGTCCAAGAGACCCAGTACTTC; d_gene: -; j_gene: TRBJ2-5; abundance: -; v_gene: TRBV2
CDR3aa: CASSWDRVPYEQYF; CDR3nt: TGTGCCAGCAGCTGGGACAGGGTTCCCTACGAGCAGTACTTC; d_gene: TRBD1; j_gene: TRBJ2-7; abundance: -; v_gene: TRBV13
CDR3aa: CASTWTGGMGNYGYTF; CDR3nt: TGTGCCAGCACCTGGACAGGGGGCATGGGCAACTATGGCTACACCTTC; d_gene: TRBD1; j_gene: TRBJ1-2; abundance: -; v_gene: TRBV27